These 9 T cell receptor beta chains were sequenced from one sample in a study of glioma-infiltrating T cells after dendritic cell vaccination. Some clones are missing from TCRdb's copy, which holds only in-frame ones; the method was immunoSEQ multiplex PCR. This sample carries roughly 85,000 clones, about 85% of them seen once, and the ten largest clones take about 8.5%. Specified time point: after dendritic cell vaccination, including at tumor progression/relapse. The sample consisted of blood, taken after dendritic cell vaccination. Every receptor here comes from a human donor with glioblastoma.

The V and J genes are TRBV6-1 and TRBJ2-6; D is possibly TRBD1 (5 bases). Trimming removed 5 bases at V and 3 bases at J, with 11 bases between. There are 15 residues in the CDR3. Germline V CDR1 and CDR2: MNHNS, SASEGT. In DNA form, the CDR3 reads TGTGCCAGCAGTTCCAGGGTAGGTGGGGCCAACGTCCTGACTTTC. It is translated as CASSSRVGGANVLTF.

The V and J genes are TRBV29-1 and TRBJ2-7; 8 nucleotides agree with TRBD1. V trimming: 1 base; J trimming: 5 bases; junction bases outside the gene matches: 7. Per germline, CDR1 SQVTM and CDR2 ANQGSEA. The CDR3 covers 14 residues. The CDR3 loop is CSVEGRTGLNEQYF. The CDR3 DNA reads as TGCAGCGTTGAAGGTCGGACAGGGTTGAACGAGCAGTACTTC.

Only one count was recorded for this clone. CDR3 amino acids: CATSRDGQPNTEAFF. The CDR3 coding sequence is TGTGCCACCAGCAGAGATGGACAGCCGAACACTGAAGCTTTCTTT. The chain has TRBV15 and TRBJ1-1, with D possibly matching TRBD1 (6 bases). CDR1 is LNHNV and CDR2 is YYDKDF in the germline V gene (reference sequence). CDR3 length: 15 amino acids. Trimming took 0 bases from V and 1 from J, leaving 9 bases between them.

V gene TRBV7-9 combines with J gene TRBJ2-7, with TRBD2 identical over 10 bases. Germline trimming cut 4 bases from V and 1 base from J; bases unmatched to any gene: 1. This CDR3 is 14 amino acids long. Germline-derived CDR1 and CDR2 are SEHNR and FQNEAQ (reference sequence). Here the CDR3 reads CASSSLAGSYEQYF. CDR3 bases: TGTGCCAGCAGCTCACTAGCGGGGTCCTACGAGCAGTACTTC.

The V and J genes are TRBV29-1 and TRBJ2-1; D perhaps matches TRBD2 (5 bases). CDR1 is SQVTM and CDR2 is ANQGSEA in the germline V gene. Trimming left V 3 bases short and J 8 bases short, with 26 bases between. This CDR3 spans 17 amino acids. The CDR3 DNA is TGCAGCGTTGATGGACTTGCGAGGGCCCTTGTAACCGATGAGCAGTTCTTC. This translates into CSVDGLARALVTDEQFF.

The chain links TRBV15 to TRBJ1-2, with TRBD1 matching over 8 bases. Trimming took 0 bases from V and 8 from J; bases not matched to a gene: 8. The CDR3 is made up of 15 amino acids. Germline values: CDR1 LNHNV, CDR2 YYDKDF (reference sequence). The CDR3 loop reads CATSRDQGAGWGYTF. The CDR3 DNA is TGTGCCACCAGCAGAGATCAGGGGGCTGGTTGGGGCTACACCTTC.

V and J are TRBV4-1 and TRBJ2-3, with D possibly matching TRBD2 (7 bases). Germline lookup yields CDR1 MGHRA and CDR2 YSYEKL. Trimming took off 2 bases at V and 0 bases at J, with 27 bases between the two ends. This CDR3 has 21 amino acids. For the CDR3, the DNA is TGCGCCAGCAGCCAAAAGGGAGGGAGGGGGGGGCGACCACCTAGCACAGATACGCAGTATTTT. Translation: CASSQKGGRGGRPPSTDTQYF.

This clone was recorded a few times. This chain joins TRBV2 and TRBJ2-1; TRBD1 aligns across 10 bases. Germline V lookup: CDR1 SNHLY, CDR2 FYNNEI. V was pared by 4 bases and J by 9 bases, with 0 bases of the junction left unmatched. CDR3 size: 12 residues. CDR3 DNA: TGTGCCAGCAGTGGGACAGGGGGTGAGCAGTTCTTC. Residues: CASSGTGGEQFF. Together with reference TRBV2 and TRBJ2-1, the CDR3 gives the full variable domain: EPEVTQTPSHQVTQMGQEVILRCVPISNHLYFYWYRQILGQKVEFLVSFYNNEISEKSEIFDDQFSVERPDGSNFTLKIRSTKLEDSAMYFCASSGTGGEQFFGPGTRLTVL.

The CDR3 nucleotides read TGTGCCAGTAGTATGCGGTCAGATACGCAGTATTTT. It encodes CASSMRSDTQYF. The rearrangement links TRBV19 to TRBJ2-3; D is unclear. The CDR3 runs 12 residues. V shed 3 bases and J shed 4 bases, with 5 bases lying between them. CDR1 LNHDA and CDR2 SQIVND come from the germline V gene (reference sequence).